These 5 T cell receptor beta chains share one sample of origin, sequenced in a study of CXCR3-negative and CXCR3-positive naive CD8 T cells (dated by TCRdb to the late 2010s). Sequencing instrument: NextSeq 550. The Human TCR Profiling Kit (MiLaboratory) was used to make UMI-labeled 5' RACE TRB cDNA libraries. After TCRdb reprocessed the reads, each CDR3 protein sequence was kept as one row, without DNA. The sample table gives some 7,000 distinct CDR3 sequences. The ten largest make up 1.8% of the sample. Sequenced: naive CXCR3- CD8+ T cells from blood. The intended sense of this specimen's cell subset or site label: CD45RO-CCR7+CD27+CD95- naive CD8+ T cells lacking CXCR3 (TNR3-). The receptors derive from a human donor in good health. Some clones in this sample may be carry-over from other donors' samples.

Measured by frequency, this clonotype is medium-sized. The rearrangement joins TRBV5-5 to TRBJ2-1. This CDR3 has 15 amino acids. CDR1 SGHKS and CDR2 YYEKEE come from the germline V gene (reference sequence). The CDR3 loop is CASSLVARAIDEQFF. Drawing the rest from reference TRBV5-5 and TRBJ2-1, the complete variable domain is DAGVTQSPTHLIKTRGQQVTLRCSPISGHKSVSWYQQVLGQGPQFIFQYYEKEERGRGNFPDRFSARQFPNYSSELNVNALLLGDSALYLCASSLVARAIDEQFFGPGTRLTVL.

The rearrangement links TRBV28 to TRBJ2-1; TCRdb's assignment of TRBD2 cannot be checked, as there is no DNA. The CDR3 sequence is 13 residues long. Germline V gene lookup returns CDR1 MDHEN and CDR2 SYDVKM. The CDR3 region is CASSPTTYNEQFF.

This clonotype is medium-sized by frequency. The chain is built from TRBV18 and TRBJ2-3. The CDR3 extends over 12 amino acids. From germline, CDR1 is KGHSH and CDR2 LQKENI. CDR3 region: CASSSITDTQYF. The variable domain in full, completed from reference TRBV18 and TRBJ2-3, reads NAGVMQNPRHLVRRRGQEARLRCSPMKGHSHVYWYRQLPEEGLKFMVYLQKENIIDESGMPKERFSAEFPKEGPSILRIQQVVRGDSAAYFCASSSITDTQYFGPGTRLTVL.

The chain is built from TRBV13 and TRBJ2-5; TCRdb reports TRBD1, a call that lacks DNA to check it against. The CDR3 is made up of 14 amino acids. Germline values: CDR1 PRHDT, CDR2 FYEKMQ (reference sequence). The CDR3 region is CASSLAGQQETQYF.

In terms of frequency, this clonotype is medium-sized. The chain is built from TRBV29-1 and TRBJ2-7; TCRdb picks TRBD1, but there is no DNA to check that call. CDR1 is SQVTM, CDR2 ANQGSEA, per germline. CDR3 length equals 13 residues. The CDR3 region is CSSRNRPSYEQYF.